This TCR beta chain originates from a study of T cell changes during pregnancy in multiple sclerosis. Data came from immunoSEQ multiplex PCR; TCRdb stores just in-frame clones and leaves some out. The sample shows about 50,000 clones, around 94% of them seen only once. This clone was picked up one time. Trimming stripped 2 bases from V and 1 base from J, with 10 bases between. This CDR3 has 15 residues. The germline V gene encodes CDR1 SGDLS and CDR2 YYNGEE. The clonotype was recovered from a female donor with multiple sclerosis, enrolled in a pregnancy study. The sequences come from CD4+ T cells from peripheral blood mononuclear cells, collected before pregnancy. The J gene is TRBJ2-4, the V gene TRBV9; D ambiguous. The CDR3 sequence is CASSVGGDAKNIQYF. The CDR3 nucleotides are TGTGCCAGCAGCGTCGGCGGTGACGCCAAAAACATTCAGTACTTC.